This T cell receptor (beta chain) derives from a study of T cells in Graves' hyperthyroidism and ophthalmopathy (dated by TCRdb to about 2019). A note on the overall study: To identify TCR V-J signatures that set the groups apart, the researchers used a discovery cohort of roughly 100 patients, made up of under 50 with Graves' ophthalmopathy and some 56 with stable Graves' hyperthyroidism. Prospective prediction of ophthalmopathy was tested in an independent validation cohort consisting of 18 to 20 hyperthyroidism patients and over 15 patients who later progressed to ophthalmopathy. For training and testing, the 100 patients in the discovery cohort were randomly divided in a 7:3 ratio. In over five Graves' hyperthyroidism patients, the study also compared T-cell repertoires from thyroid tissue with T-cell repertoires from blood. Once sampling was done, hyperthyroidism patients were given methimazole at a starting dose of 30 mg daily, whereas ophthalmopathy patients were given high-dose intravenous methylprednisolone. The paper reports TCR Vbeta CDR3 sequencing of some 140 peripheral blood samples: 43 ophthalmopathy, fewer than 80 hyperthyroidism and 17 progressor patients. Overall results and qualifications from the work: During validation, the model predicted progression to ophthalmopathy a median of about 5.9 months ahead of onset, with almost 71% sensitivity and 72% to 85% specificity. Sample size was not statistically predetermined, and investigators were not blinded to group allocation. A 13 V-J signature model separated ophthalmopathy from stable hyperthyroidism, with around 90% sensitivity and 81.08% specificity in cross-validation and 80%/75% in testing. Most expanded thyroid clonotypes (frequency above 0.001) were also detected in blood, suggesting blood repertoires may reflect thyroid immune responses.

This clonotype came up once. Which antigen it targets is not known. Within one base of it there is no much larger clone, and no base qualities were kept. One read is thin evidence. The V end loses 6 bases and the J end loses 4 bases, and a stretch of 18 bases separates them. Spanning cysteine to phenylalanine, the CDR3 consists of 15 amino acids. Just CDR3 DNA is preserved here, 45 bases in frame from base 1. According to the germline V gene, CDR1 reads WSHSY and CDR2 reads SAAADI. Exclusion was applied to patients with uncontrolled infections, other autoimmune diseases, pregnancy or lactation. Clinical symptoms, serum thyroxine and TRAb, thyroid ultrasound, and orbital computed tomography formed the basis for the diagnoses. Total RNA was extracted using Trizol reagent, and RNA quality was assessed on an Agilent 2100 Bioanalyzer. The TCR beta CDR3 regions were amplified from RNA transcripts. The TCR CDR3 was subjected to a first round of RT-PCR using the HTBI primer set and the Qiagen OneStep RT-PCR kit. The libraries were constructed in a second round of multiplex PCR and then size-selected and purified. Sequencing of the libraries was done on an Illumina HiSeq2000 using paired-end 100 bp reads. In the source study's methods: SOAPnuke was used to process the raw data, with reads discarded if the reads contained adapters or uncalled bases, had a mean Phred below 15, or lacked an exact constant-primer or identifier match. COPE v1.2.5 was used to merge the high-quality paired reads, and each unique nucleotide sequence was defined as a clonotype. Clonotypes were aligned to IMGT TRBV, TRBD and TRBJ reference segments using MiTCR v1.1. The analysis included only V-J combinations with a frequency above 0.0001, which together covered 99% to 99.2% of the repertoires. A TCS score was defined as the ratio between F50 (clonal expansion) and ExV (chaos), using BLOSUM62-based TCRdist between CDR3 peptides within each V-J. Welch's t-statistics and random forest reduced around 520 V-J features to 13, which were used in a naive Bayes classifier (R e1071). Thyroid-blood repertoire similarity was quantified with the Morisita-Horn index. TCRdb applied fastp at Q25 and MiXCR to the public reads, then kept only in-frame beta chains. Every CDR3 protein is listed once, alongside the most common genes and DNA of its rows. It is TCRdb's table, rather than the study itself, that gives the V and J calls and clone size. A total of about 500,000 distinct CDR3 sequences appear in this sample, about 46% of them only once. The biggest ten clones account for approximately 44% of the sample.

Sequencing was performed on peripheral blood or thyroid tissue (not recorded which). Here the chain combines TRBV10-2 and TRBJ1-1, with no reliable assignment of the D segment. The clonotype comes from an adult woman with Graves' disease, either hyperthyroidism or ophthalmopathy (not recorded which). The nucleotide sequence is given as TGCGCCAGCAGCCAAGATGCGGGCAGGATCACTGAAGCTTTCTTT. Its coded protein is CASSQDAGRITEAFF.